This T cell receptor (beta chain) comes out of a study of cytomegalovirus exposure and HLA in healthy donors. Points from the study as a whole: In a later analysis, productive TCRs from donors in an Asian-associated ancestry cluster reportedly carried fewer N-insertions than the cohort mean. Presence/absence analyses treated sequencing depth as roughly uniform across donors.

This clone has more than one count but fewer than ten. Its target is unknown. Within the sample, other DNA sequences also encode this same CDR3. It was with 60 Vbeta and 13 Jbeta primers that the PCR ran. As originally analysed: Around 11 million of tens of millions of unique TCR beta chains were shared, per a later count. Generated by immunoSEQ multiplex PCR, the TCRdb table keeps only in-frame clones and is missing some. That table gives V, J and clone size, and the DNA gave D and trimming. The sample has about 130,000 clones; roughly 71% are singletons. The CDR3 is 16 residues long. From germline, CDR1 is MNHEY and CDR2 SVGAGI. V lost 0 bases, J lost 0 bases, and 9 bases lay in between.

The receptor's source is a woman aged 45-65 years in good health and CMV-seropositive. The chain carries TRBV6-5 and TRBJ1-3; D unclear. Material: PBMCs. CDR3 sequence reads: CASSYSRASSGNTIYF. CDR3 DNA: TGTGCCAGCAGTTACTCGCGGGCTTCCTCTGGAAACACCATATATTTT.